This entry lists 5 T cell receptor beta chains sequenced from one sample in a study of metastatic and nonmetastatic thyroid tumors (TCRdb year 2020). No patient had received any treatment before thyroid surgery. The library was built by means of PCR. TCRdb names Illumina HiSeq 4000 as the instrument used. TCRdb reanalyzed the raw reads on its own, using fastp at Q25 for trimming and MiXCR for clone calling, and kept in-frame beta chains. This sample comprises 20,000 to 25,000 clones, about a quarter of them detected only once. The ten largest clones represent roughly 5.3% of the sample. Sequencing was carried out using tumor tissue. Receptors were obtained from a female donor with papillary thyroid cancer or a benign thyroid nodule (not recorded which). Some clones in this sample may be carry-over from other donors' samples.

Worth noting for this clone: The sample contains more than one DNA sequence encoding this CDR3. The rearrangement joins TRBV27 to TRBJ1-4, with D hard to call. Per germline, CDR1 MNHEY and CDR2 SMNVEV (reference sequence). The CDR3 spans 12 residues. V was pared by 6 bases and J by 7 bases, with 9 bases between. DNA for the CDR3: TGTGCCAGCAGCCCAAGAGGTGAAAAACTGTTTTTT. Protein sequence: CASSPRGEKLFF.

This clone was counted only a few times. With a much larger clone just one base away, this may be a read error. Other nucleotide sequences in the sample specify the same CDR3. The chain is built from TRBV6-4 and TRBJ2-3, with TRBD2 matching 10 bases. The germline V gene encodes CDR1 MRHNA and CDR2 SNTAGT. Trimming took 4 bases from V and 4 from J; bases not matched to a gene: 5. The CDR3 has 15 amino acids. CDR3 bases: TGTGCCAGCAGTGGCGGTACTAGCGGGGCAGATACGCAGTATTTT. It encodes CASSGGTSGADTQYF.

This clone was recorded many times. J is TRBJ1-5 and V is TRBV4-1; no reliable D call. V was trimmed by 8 bases and J by 6 bases, leaving 14 bases between them. The V gene's germline CDR1 is MGHRA and CDR2 YSYEKL. CDR3 length equals 13 residues. CDR3 coding DNA: TGCGCCAGCGCGGTGGGGTTTTCTCAGCCCCAGCATTTT. Amino acids: CASAVGFSQPQHF.

Concerning this clone itself: Other DNA sequences within the sample encode an identical CDR3. The rearrangement joins TRBV12-3 or TRBV12-4 to TRBJ1-6, with D possibly matching TRBD1 (6 bases). The CDR3 totals 13 residues. V was clipped by 8 bases and J by 8 bases, with 13 bases between them. This chain's CDR3 is CASRRGADSPLHF. The DNA of the CDR3 is TGTGCCAGCCGGAGGGGGGCCGATTCACCCCTCCACTTT.

The genes are TRBV20-1 and TRBJ2-3; 13 bases are shared with TRBD2. The CDR3 contains 17 residues. V trimming: 3 bases; J trimming: 3 bases; junction bases outside the gene matches: 9. The germline V gene has CDR1 DFQATT and CDR2 SNEGSKA (reference sequence). DNA of the CDR3: TGCAGTGCTAGTAAAGGAACTAGCGGGAGGGGTACAGATACGCAGTATTTT. Amino acid sequence: CSASKGTSGRGTDTQYF.